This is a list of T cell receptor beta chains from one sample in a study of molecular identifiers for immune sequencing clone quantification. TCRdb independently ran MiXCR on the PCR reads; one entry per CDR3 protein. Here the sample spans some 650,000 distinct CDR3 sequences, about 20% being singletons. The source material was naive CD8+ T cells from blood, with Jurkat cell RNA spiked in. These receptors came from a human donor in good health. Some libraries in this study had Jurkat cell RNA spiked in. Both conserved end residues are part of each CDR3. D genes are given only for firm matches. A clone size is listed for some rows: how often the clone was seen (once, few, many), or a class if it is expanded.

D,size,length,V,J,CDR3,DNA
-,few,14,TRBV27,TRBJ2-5,CASSILMGEETQYF,TGTGCCAGCAGCATCCTAATGGGCGAAGAGACCCAGTACTTC
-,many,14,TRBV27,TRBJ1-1,CASSPTGVNTEAFF,TGTGCCAGCAGTCCCACGGGAGTCAACACTGAAGCTTTCTTT
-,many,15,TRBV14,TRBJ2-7,CASSQDRFLNYEQYF,TGTGCCAGCAGCCAAGATCGGTTCCTTAACTACGAGCAGTACTTC
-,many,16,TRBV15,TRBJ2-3,CATSREGRGASDTQYF,TGTGCCACCAGCAGAGAAGGAAGGGGCGCGTCAGATACGCAGTATTTT
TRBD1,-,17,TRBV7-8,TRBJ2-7,CASSLPDRRTSSYEQYF,TGTGCCAGCAGCTTACCGGACAGGCGCACTTCCTCCTACGAGCAGTACTTC
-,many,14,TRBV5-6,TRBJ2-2,CASSLRDNTGELFF,TGTGCCAGCAGCTTGCGGGACAACACCGGGGAGCTGTTTTTT
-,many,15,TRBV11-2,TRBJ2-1,CASSQRRTTYNEQFF,TGTGCCAGCAGCCAACGGCGGACTACCTACAATGAGCAGTTCTTC
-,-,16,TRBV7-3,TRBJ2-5,CASSLSGKLYQETQYF,TGTGCCAGCAGCTTATCTGGAAAGCTCTACCAAGAGACCCAGTACTTC
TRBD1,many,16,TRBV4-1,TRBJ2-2,CASSQLGQGNTGELFF,TGCGCCAGCAGCCAACTAGGACAGGGGAACACCGGGGAGCTGTTTTTT
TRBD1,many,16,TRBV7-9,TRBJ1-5,CASSLVGTGEDQPQHF,TGTGCCAGCAGCTTAGTAGGGACAGGGGAGGATCAGCCCCAGCATTTT
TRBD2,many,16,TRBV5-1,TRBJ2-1,CASSLASGSSYNEQFF,TGCGCCAGCAGCTTGGCTAGCGGGAGTTCCTACAATGAGCAGTTCTTC
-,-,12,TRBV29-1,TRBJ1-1,CSVVGENTAAFF,TGCAGCGTTGTGGGGGAGAACACTGCAGCTTTCTTT
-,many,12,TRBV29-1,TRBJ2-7,CSVSSENYEQYF,TGCAGCGTCAGTAGCGAAAACTACGAGCAGTACTTC
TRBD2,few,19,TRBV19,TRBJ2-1,CASSISGLGLAGGYNEQFF,TGTGCCAGTAGTATTTCGGGACTAGGACTAGCGGGAGGTTACAATGAGCAGTTCTTC
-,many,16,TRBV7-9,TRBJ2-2,CASSRKTGGRTGELFF,TGTGCCAGCAGCAGAAAGACAGGAGGGCGCACCGGGGAGCTGTTTTTT
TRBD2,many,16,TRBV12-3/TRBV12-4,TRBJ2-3,CASSPGLAGLVDTQYF,TGTGCCAGCAGCCCCGGACTAGCGGGGCTCGTAGATACGCAGTATTTT